The 22 T cell receptor beta chains reported below all come from one sample, sequenced in a study of Ad26.COV2.S vaccination and SARS-CoV-2 variants. TCRdb keeps only in-frame clones here, not all; method: immunoSEQ multiplex PCR. The sample includes some 450,000 clones, about 90% of them seen just once. Treatment: about 20 received Ad26.COV2.S at low or high dose, single or two shots; roughly five received placebo; per-sample allocation not given. Vaccine and placebo recipients were sampled on day 63 after the first injection. The input for sequencing was peripheral blood, taken in a trial of Ad26.COV2.S vaccine versus placebo. All receptors come from a person between 18 and 60 years old who received the Ad26.COV2.S COVID-19 vaccine or a placebo.

CDR3 protein: CASSYRGTRVYNEQFF. DNA for the CDR3: TGTGCCAGCAGTTACCGAGGGACTCGAGTCTACAATGAGCAGTTCTTC. The chain couples TRBV6-2 or TRBV6-3 to TRBJ2-1; D might be TRBD2 (6 bases). Germline V gene lookup returns CDR1 MNHEY and CDR2 SVGEGT. V lost 2 bases, J lost 3 bases, and 14 bases lay in between. The CDR3 is 16 amino acids.

The V gene is TRBV30, the J gene TRBJ1-1; 10 bases agree with TRBD1. Trimming at V came to 5 bases and at J to 11 bases, leaving 8 bases not matched to a gene. This CDR3 has 12 residues. Germline CDR1 and CDR2: GTSNPN and SVGIG (reference sequence). This CDR3 is CAWGPTGGGAFF. CDR3 DNA sequence: TGTGCCTGGGGTCCGACAGGGGGCGGGGCTTTCTTT.

This clone has only one observation. The rearrangement joins TRBV19 to TRBJ1-1; D is perhaps TRBD1 (5 bases). Germline values: CDR1 LNHDA, CDR2 SQIVND (reference sequence). This CDR3 is 12 amino acids long. The ends were cut back, 7 bases at V and 5 bases at J, with 11 bases in the middle. The CDR3 reads CASMMGGTEAFF. The CDR3 bases are TGTGCCAGTATGATGGGGGGAACTGAAGCTTTCTTT.

The chain couples TRBV5-4 to TRBJ2-2, with 10 bases that match TRBD1. This CDR3 contains 15 residues. In germline, CDR1 is SGHNT, CDR2 YYREEE (reference sequence). With V trimmed by 4 bases and J by 3 bases, 3 bases remained unmatched. This CDR3 is CASSKTGGYTGELFF. As DNA, the CDR3 is TGTGCCAGCAGCAAGACAGGGGGCTACACCGGGGAGCTGTTTTTT.

The genes are TRBV18 and TRBJ1-5; D call uncertain. The V gene lost 2 bases and the J gene lost 7 bases, with 12 bases spanning the gap. This CDR3 contains 14 residues. Germline loops: CDR1 KGHSH, CDR2 LQKENI. The CDR3 loop reads CASSPGQRGQPQHF. The CDR3 region has the DNA TGTGCCAGCTCACCAGGCCAGCGAGGGCAGCCCCAGCATTTT.

The rearrangement links TRBV19 to TRBJ1-5; D gene uncertain. Per the germline V gene, CDR1 is LNHDA and CDR2 is SQIVND (reference sequence). CDR3 length equals 14 residues. V lost 3 bases and J 1 base, leaving 7 bases between the germline ends. The CDR3 here is CASSMDGSNQPQHF. The CDR3 nucleotides are TGTGCCAGTAGTATGGACGGGAGCAATCAGCCCCAGCATTTT.

The V gene is TRBV6-5, the J gene TRBJ2-4; TRBD2 aligns across 7 bases. The CDR3 has 14 amino acids. With V trimmed by 5 bases and J by 5 bases, 6 bases remained unmatched. Per germline, CDR1 MNHEY and CDR2 SVGAGI. Here the CDR3 reads CASSKRGGENIQYF. CDR3 nucleotide sequence: TGTGCCAGCAGTAAGCGGGGTGGGGAAAACATTCAGTACTTC.

The chain carries TRBV29-1 and TRBJ1-3, with D uncertain. Germline V gene sequence: CDR1 SQVTM, CDR2 ANQGSEA. The CDR3 runs to 14 residues. V dropped 2 bases and J dropped 0 bases, with 8 bases sitting between them. CDR3 DNA: TGCAGCGTTGAAATTCGGAGCTCTGGAAACACCATATATTTT. The encoded protein is CSVEIRSSGNTIYF.

This sequence joins TRBV28 and TRBJ1-1; D is perhaps TRBD1 (6 bases). V was pared by 8 bases and J by 5 bases, with 15 bases between. The CDR3 is 13 amino acids. Germline V lookup: CDR1 MDHEN, CDR2 SYDVKM. CDR3 sequence: CASGPGVGTEAFF. The CDR3 DNA sequence: TGTGCCAGCGGCCCAGGGGTAGGAACTGAAGCTTTCTTT.

The chain links TRBV12-3 or TRBV12-4 to TRBJ2-1; 7 bases match TRBD2. This CDR3 has 13 amino acids. The V gene end was trimmed by 8 bases and the J gene end by 6 bases; junction bases not matched to a gene: 7. CDR3 DNA: TGTGCCAGCCAGCGGGGAAGGGTCAATGAGCAGTTCTTC. This gives the protein CASQRGRVNEQFF.

The chain recombines TRBV7-9 with TRBJ2-7; D possibly corresponds to TRBD2 (6 bases). Germline lookup yields CDR1 SEHNR and CDR2 FQNEAQ (reference sequence). V was trimmed by 5 bases and J by 2 bases, leaving 13 bases between them. CDR3 size: 14 residues. CDR3 sequence: CASSRPGVTYEQYF. CDR3 nucleotides: TGTGCCAGCAGCCGCCCGGGGGTTACCTACGAGCAGTACTTC.

This clone showed up just once. J is TRBJ2-7 and V is TRBV9; weak D call: TRBD2 (6 bases). CDR3 length: 14 residues. CDR1 and CDR2 from the germline V gene are SGDLS and YYNGEE. Trimming took off 0 bases at V and 2 bases at J, with 9 bases between the two ends. The CDR3 bases are TGTGCCAGCAGCGTAGGCGGGGTCACCTACGAGCAGTACTTC. Amino acids: CASSVGGVTYEQYF.

This chain joins TRBV12-3 or TRBV12-4 and TRBJ1-1; no clear D gene. The V and J ends lost 7 bases and 6 bases respectively, with 15 bases between them. The CDR3 is 13 residues long. DNA for the CDR3: TGTGCCAGCACCGTTTCGGTGACCTCTGAAGCTTTCTTT. Amino acids: CASTVSVTSEAFF.

The CDR3 reads CASSPRDGTQYF. CDR3 DNA: TGTGCCAGCAGCCCAAGGGATGGTACGCAGTATTTT. V usage is TRBV5-5 and J usage is TRBJ2-3; D gene uncertain. Germline V lookup: CDR1 SGHKS, CDR2 YYEKEE (reference sequence). The CDR3 is made up of 12 amino acids. V was cut by 4 bases and J by 8 bases, with 11 bases left in between.

The J gene is TRBJ2-1, the V gene TRBV5-6, with D perhaps matching TRBD1 (6 bases). V lost 1 base to trimming and J lost 4 bases, with 15 bases between them. CDR1 is SGHDT, CDR2 YYEEEE, per germline. The CDR3 has 16 residues. The CDR3 sequence: CASSLTVGDTYNEQFF. The CDR3 DNA sequence: TGTGCCAGCAGCTTGACTGTCGGGGACACTTACAATGAGCAGTTCTTC.

The J gene is TRBJ1-6, the V gene TRBV11-2, with TRBD1 as a possible D gene (6 bases). CDR3 length equals 14 residues. CDR1 and CDR2 (germline): SGHAT, FQNNGV. The ends were cut back, 6 bases at V and 6 bases at J, with 12 bases in the middle. In DNA form, the CDR3 reads TGTGCCAGCAGTCCGGGACACTCTAATTCACCCCTCCACTTT. This encodes CASSPGHSNSPLHF. Supplemented by reference TRBV11-2 and TRBJ1-6, the full variable domain reads EAGVAQSPRYKIIEKRQSVAFWCNPISGHATLYWYQQILGQGPKLLIQFQNNGVVDDSQLPKDRFSAERLKGVDSTLKIQPAKLEDSAVYLCASSPGHSNSPLHFGNGTRLTVT.

The chain uses TRBV5-4 and TRBJ2-2; 8 nucleotides agree with TRBD2. Trimming cost V 4 bases and J 7 bases; bases outside gene matches: 18. CDR1 is SGHNT, CDR2 YYREEE, per germline (reference sequence). The CDR3 is 18 residues long. The CDR3 DNA is TGTGCCAGCAGCCCCGGGGGGGGCGGGAGCATCACCCTCGGGGAGCTGTTTTTT. It translates to CASSPGGGGSITLGELFF.

This chain joins TRBV27 and TRBJ2-7, with a possible D match to TRBD2 (5 bases). Looked up from germline, CDR1 is MNHEY and CDR2 is SMNVEV (reference sequence). The CDR3 totals 15 residues. Trimming stripped 6 bases from V and 8 bases from J, with 23 bases between. Here the CDR3 DNA reads TGTGCCAGCAGCCGACTAAGTACTACGAATGTGAAGCAGTACTTC. It yields the protein CASSRLSTTNVKQYF.

The chain is built from TRBV4-2 and TRBJ1-2; TRBD1 agrees at 11 bases. Trimming cost V 1 base and J 3 bases; bases outside gene matches: 4. The CDR3 consists of 16 residues. Germline CDR1 is LGHNA and CDR2 is YNFKEQ. The CDR3 coding sequence is TGTGCCAGCAGCCAAGCCGGACAGGGGGCATACTATGGCTACACCTTC. This encodes CASSQAGQGAYYGYTF.

The chain links TRBV28 to TRBJ2-1; TRBD2 aligns across 13 bases. Germline V gene lookup returns CDR1 MDHEN and CDR2 SYDVKM. The junction had 11 bases not matched to a gene; V was cut back by 6 bases and J by 9 bases. The CDR3 totals 16 residues. Here the CDR3 DNA reads TGTGCCAGCAGGCCGGGACTAGCGGGGTTACAAGGTGAGCAGTTCTTC. Protein sequence: CASRPGLAGLQGEQFF.

The rearrangement joins TRBV6-5 to TRBJ1-4; TRBD1 might be the D (6 bases). Germline V gene sequence: CDR1 MNHEY, CDR2 SVGAGI. This CDR3 contains 14 residues. V lost 7 bases, J lost 8 bases, and 17 bases lay in between. As DNA, the CDR3 is TGTGCCAGCAATCGAGGGGGGCCGGACGAAAAACTGTTTTTT. Translation: CASNRGGPDEKLFF.

This clone turned up a few times. The chain recombines TRBV7-9 with TRBJ2-7; TRBD2 agrees at 14 bases. From germline, CDR1 is SEHNR and CDR2 FQNEAQ (reference sequence). The CDR3 has 18 amino acids. After removal of 2 bases from V and 2 bases from J, the junction contained 8 bases not matched to a gene. CDR3 sequence reads: CASSLRTSGRYQPYEQYF. The CDR3 DNA is TGTGCCAGCAGCTTAAGGACTAGCGGGAGGTACCAACCCTACGAGCAGTACTTC.